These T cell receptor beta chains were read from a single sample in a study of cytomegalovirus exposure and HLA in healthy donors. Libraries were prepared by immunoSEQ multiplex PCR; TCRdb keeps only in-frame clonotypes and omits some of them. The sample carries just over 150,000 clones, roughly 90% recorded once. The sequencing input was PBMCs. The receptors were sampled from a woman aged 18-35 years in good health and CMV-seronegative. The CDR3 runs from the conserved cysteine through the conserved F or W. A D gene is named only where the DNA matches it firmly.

CDR3aa: CASSTPGNQPQHF
j_gene: TRBJ1-5
v_gene: TRBV4-1
d_gene: -

CDR3aa: CSVEDRPGTSGLNEQFF
j_gene: TRBJ2-1
v_gene: TRBV29-1
d_gene: TRBD2

CDR3aa: CASSLFRVDTLYF
j_gene: TRBJ2-3
v_gene: TRBV28
d_gene: -

CDR3aa: CATTPGGGTGELFF
j_gene: TRBJ2-2
v_gene: TRBV10-3
d_gene: -

CDR3aa: CASSQNWNQPQHF
j_gene: TRBJ1-5
v_gene: TRBV5-5
d_gene: -

CDR3aa: CASSAREGGYTF
j_gene: TRBJ1-2
v_gene: TRBV6-1
d_gene: -

CDR3aa: CASSPGQQSSGNTIYF
j_gene: TRBJ1-3
v_gene: TRBV4-2
d_gene: TRBD1

CDR3aa: CASSRVQAGDSGELFF
j_gene: TRBJ2-2
v_gene: TRBV7-3
d_gene: TRBD2

CDR3aa: CASSYASGSTDTQYF
j_gene: TRBJ2-3
v_gene: TRBV6-5
d_gene: TRBD2

CDR3aa: CASSVWGPDLRDRACDGPYEQYF
j_gene: TRBJ2-7
v_gene: TRBV10-1
d_gene: TRBD1

CDR3aa: CASSADYTQYF
j_gene: TRBJ2-3
v_gene: TRBV2
d_gene: -

CDR3aa: CASSPVNTGELFF
j_gene: TRBJ2-2
v_gene: TRBV6-5
d_gene: -

CDR3aa: CASSLMSRASGISDTQYF
j_gene: TRBJ2-3
v_gene: TRBV7-3
d_gene: TRBD2

CDR3aa: CASSPRASGSSEQYF
j_gene: TRBJ2-7
v_gene: TRBV18
d_gene: TRBD2

CDR3aa: CASSLGFGGGTEAFF
j_gene: TRBJ1-1
v_gene: TRBV28
d_gene: -

CDR3aa: CASSLEGTSGGLREQYF
j_gene: TRBJ2-7
v_gene: TRBV7-2
d_gene: TRBD2

CDR3aa: CASSSGVRVYEQYF
j_gene: TRBJ2-7
v_gene: TRBV27
d_gene: -

CDR3aa: CASSLDRAEAFF
j_gene: TRBJ1-1
v_gene: TRBV18
d_gene: TRBD1

CDR3aa: CSALRTGDEKLFF
j_gene: TRBJ1-4
v_gene: TRBV29-1
d_gene: TRBD1

CDR3aa: CASSGIQGALTGELFF
j_gene: TRBJ2-2
v_gene: TRBV18
d_gene: TRBD1

CDR3aa: CAWSVFPRGETQYF
j_gene: TRBJ2-5
v_gene: TRBV30
d_gene: -

CDR3aa: CASRKFGTGVPTEAFF
j_gene: TRBJ1-1
v_gene: TRBV2
d_gene: TRBD1

CDR3aa: CSATPGGYTF
j_gene: TRBJ1-2
v_gene: TRBV20-1
d_gene: -

CDR3aa: CASSYRGVRSYEQYF
j_gene: TRBJ2-7
v_gene: TRBV28
d_gene: TRBD1

CDR3aa: CASSIDLDTNYGYTF
j_gene: TRBJ1-2
v_gene: TRBV19
d_gene: -

CDR3aa: CARGLGTGNYGYTF
j_gene: TRBJ1-2
v_gene: TRBV2
d_gene: TRBD1

CDR3aa: CASSQDTGMGSTDTQYF
j_gene: TRBJ2-3
v_gene: TRBV4-2
d_gene: -

CDR3aa: CSVQDRSYEQYF
j_gene: TRBJ2-7
v_gene: TRBV29-1
d_gene: -

CDR3aa: CASSEGPVYADTQYF
j_gene: TRBJ2-3
v_gene: TRBV2
d_gene: -

CDR3aa: CASSQGGAQHF
j_gene: TRBJ1-5
v_gene: TRBV4-2
d_gene: -

CDR3aa: CASSLFSGAARTDTQYF
j_gene: TRBJ2-3
v_gene: TRBV28
d_gene: -

CDR3aa: CASSERGTDGYTF
j_gene: TRBJ1-2
v_gene: TRBV10-1
d_gene: -

CDR3aa: CASSYSARQPYGAFF
j_gene: TRBJ1-1
v_gene: TRBV6-6
d_gene: -

CDR3aa: CASRPLRDRGSPLHF
j_gene: TRBJ1-6
v_gene: TRBV6-1
d_gene: TRBD1